This record concerns one T cell receptor (beta chain) sequence. Its antigen is currently unknown. The record originates from a study of cytomegalovirus exposure and HLA in healthy donors. Trimming shortened V by 0 bases and J by 4 bases, and 9 bases separated the two germline ends. This CDR3 spans 14 amino acids. Germline V gene sequence: CDR1 SGHRS, CDR2 YFSETQ. The primer mix had 60 Vbeta and 13 Jbeta primers. Assay used: immunoSEQ multiplex PCR; TCRdb lists only in-frame clones, some missing. Of some 100,000 clones listed, approximately 77% are singletons. Study results and caveats: Researchers reported in a later analysis that common viral pathogens appeared linked to several top clusters. Versus the roughly 640-donor mean, an Asian-associated ancestry cluster reportedly showed fewer N-insertions in a later analysis.

The chain is built from TRBV5-1 and TRBJ2-3; the D is unclear. The clonotype was recovered from a male donor in good health and CMV-seropositive. The sequencing sample was made of PBMCs. The CDR3 protein is CASSLGLEADTQYF. The CDR3 bases are TGCGCCAGCAGCTTGGGTCTAGAAGCAGATACGCAGTATTTT.